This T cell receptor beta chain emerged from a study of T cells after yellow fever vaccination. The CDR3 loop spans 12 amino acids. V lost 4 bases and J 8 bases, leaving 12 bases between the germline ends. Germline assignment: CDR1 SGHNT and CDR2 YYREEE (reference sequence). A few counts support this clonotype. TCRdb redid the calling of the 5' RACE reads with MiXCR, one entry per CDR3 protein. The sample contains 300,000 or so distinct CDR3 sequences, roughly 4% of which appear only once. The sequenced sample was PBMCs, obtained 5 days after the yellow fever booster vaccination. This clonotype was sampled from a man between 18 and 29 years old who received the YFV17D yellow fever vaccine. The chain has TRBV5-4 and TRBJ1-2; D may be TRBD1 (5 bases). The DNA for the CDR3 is TGTGCCAGCAGCGGGGACTGGGGGGGCTACACCTTC. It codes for CASSGDWGGYTF.